This T cell receptor (beta chain) was captured in a study of T cells in localized non-small cell lung cancer. Study outcomes and limitations: Greater T cell density in blood accompanied longer overall survival.

Profiled with immunoSEQ multiplex PCR; TCRdb holds only in-frame clones, not every one. The table lists 20,000 to 25,000 clones, around 86% of them singletons. As concerns this clone: Antigen specificity is unknown.

There are 15 residues in the CDR3. The sample here was peripheral blood, taken before any cancer treatment. The receptor was isolated from a man between 40 and 70 years old with stage I squamous cell lung carcinoma. The rearrangement links TRBV21-1 to TRBJ2-1; the D call of TRBD2 is as the table states it, not checked on the DNA. TRBV21-1 is termed a pseudogene. CDR3 protein: CARHSGGSSYNEQFF. The CDR3 DNA sequence: TGTGCCAGACATAGCGGGGGATCCTCCTACAATGAGCAGTTCTTC.